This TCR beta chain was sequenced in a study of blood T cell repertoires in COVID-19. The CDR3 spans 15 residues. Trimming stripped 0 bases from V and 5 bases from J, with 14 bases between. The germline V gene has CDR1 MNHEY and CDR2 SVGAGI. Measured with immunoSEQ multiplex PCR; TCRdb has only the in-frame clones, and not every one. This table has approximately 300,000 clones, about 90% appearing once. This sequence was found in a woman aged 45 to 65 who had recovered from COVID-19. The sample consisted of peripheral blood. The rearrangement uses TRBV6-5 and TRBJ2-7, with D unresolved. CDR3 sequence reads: CASSYSSGLWNEQYF. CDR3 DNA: TGTGCCAGCAGTTACTCGAGTGGGCTGTGGAACGAGCAGTACTTC.